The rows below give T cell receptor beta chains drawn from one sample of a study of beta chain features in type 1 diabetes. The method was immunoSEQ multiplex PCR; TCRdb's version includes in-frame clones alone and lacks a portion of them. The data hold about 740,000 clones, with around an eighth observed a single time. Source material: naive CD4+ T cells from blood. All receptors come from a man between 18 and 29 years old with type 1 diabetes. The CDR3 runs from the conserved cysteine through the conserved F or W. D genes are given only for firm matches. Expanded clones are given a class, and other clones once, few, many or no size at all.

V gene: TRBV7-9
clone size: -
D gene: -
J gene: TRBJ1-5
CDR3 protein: CASSWETDNQPQHF
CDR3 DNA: TGTGCCAGCAGCTGGGAGACAGATAATCAGCCCCAGCATTTT

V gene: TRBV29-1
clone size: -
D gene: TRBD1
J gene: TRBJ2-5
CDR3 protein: CSVEIPNVTGPQETQYF
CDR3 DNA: TGCAGCGTTGAAATCCCCAATGTGACAGGGCCCCAAGAGACCCAGTACTTC

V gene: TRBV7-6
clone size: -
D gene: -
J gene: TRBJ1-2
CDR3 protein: CASTQLTAVNYGYTF
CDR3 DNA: TGTGCCAGCACCCAACTGACAGCCGTTAACTATGGCTACACCTTC

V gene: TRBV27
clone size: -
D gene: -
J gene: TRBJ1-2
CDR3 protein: CASTSGGGRGYGYTF
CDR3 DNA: TGTGCCAGCACCTCCGGAGGGGGAAGGGGCTATGGCTACACCTTC

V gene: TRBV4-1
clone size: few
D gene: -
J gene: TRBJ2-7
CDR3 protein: CASSQSGTSIIEQYF
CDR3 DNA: TGCGCCAGCAGCCAGTCCGGGACCTCAATAATCGAGCAGTACTTC

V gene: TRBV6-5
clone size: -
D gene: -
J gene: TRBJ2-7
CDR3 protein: CASNEGGLVYEQYF
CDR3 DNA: TGTGCCAGCAACGAGGGGGGCCTCGTCTACGAGCAGTACTTC

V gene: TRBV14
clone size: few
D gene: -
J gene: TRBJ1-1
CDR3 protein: CASSSYTEAFF
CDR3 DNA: TGTGCCAGCAGCTCATACACTGAAGCTTTCTTT

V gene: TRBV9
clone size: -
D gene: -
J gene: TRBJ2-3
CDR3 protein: CASSPEERTRDTQYF
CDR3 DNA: TGTGCCAGCAGCCCCGAAGAGAGGACCAGAGATACGCAGTATTTT

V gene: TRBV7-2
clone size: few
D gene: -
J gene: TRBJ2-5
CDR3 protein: CASSVDWVQETQYF
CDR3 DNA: TGTGCCAGCAGCGTTGATTGGGTCCAAGAGACCCAGTACTTC

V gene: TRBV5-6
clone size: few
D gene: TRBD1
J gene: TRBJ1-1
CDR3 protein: CASSPTQTGHTEAFF
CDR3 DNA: TGTGCCAGCAGCCCTACTCAGACAGGGCACACTGAAGCTTTCTTT

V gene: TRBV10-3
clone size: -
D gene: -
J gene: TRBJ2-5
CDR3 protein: CAISVDSEETQYF
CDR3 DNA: TGTGCCATCAGTGTAGACAGCGAAGAGACCCAGTACTTC

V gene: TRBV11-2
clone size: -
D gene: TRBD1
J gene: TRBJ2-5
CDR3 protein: CASSEDRLQETQYF
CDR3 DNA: TGTGCCAGCAGCGAGGACAGGCTTCAAGAGACCCAGTACTTC

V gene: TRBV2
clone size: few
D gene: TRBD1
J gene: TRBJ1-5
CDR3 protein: CASMLDGTVRNQPQHF
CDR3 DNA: TGTGCCAGCATGCTGGACGGGACAGTTAGGAATCAGCCCCAGCATTTT

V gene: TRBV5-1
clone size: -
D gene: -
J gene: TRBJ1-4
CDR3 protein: CASSLEPGGKLFF
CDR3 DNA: TGCGCCAGCAGCCTAGAACCTGGTGGAAAACTGTTTTTT

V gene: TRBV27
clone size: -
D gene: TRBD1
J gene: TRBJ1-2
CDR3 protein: CASSPMGQSYGYTF
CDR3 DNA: TGTGCCAGCAGTCCGATGGGACAGTCCTATGGCTACACCTTC

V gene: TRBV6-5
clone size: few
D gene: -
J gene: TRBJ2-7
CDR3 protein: CASSYHDRLIYEQYF
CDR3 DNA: TGTGCCAGCAGTTACCACGACAGGCTGATCTACGAGCAGTACTTC

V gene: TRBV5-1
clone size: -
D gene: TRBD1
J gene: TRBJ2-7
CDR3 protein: CASSSTGGSPYEQYF
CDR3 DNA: TGCGCCAGCAGCTCGACAGGGGGTTCCCCCTACGAGCAGTACTTC

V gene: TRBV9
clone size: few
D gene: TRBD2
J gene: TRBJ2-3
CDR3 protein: CASSVAGQRGYTDTQYF
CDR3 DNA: TGTGCCAGCAGCGTAGCCGGCCAGCGGGGGTACACAGATACGCAGTATTTT

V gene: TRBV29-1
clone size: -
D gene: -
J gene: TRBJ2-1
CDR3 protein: CSAQTVQGRSEQFF
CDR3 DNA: TGCAGCGCCCAAACCGTCCAGGGGAGGAGTGAGCAGTTCTTC

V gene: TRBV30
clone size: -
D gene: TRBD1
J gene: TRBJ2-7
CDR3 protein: CAWSVRSVWAGGSYEQYF
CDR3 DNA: TGTGCCTGGAGTGTTAGATCTGTTTGGGCAGGGGGCTCGTACGAGCAGTACTTC

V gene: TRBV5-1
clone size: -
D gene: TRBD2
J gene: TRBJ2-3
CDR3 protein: CASTPSGGPTDTQYF
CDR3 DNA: TGCGCCAGCACCCCAAGCGGGGGGCCCACAGATACGCAGTATTTT

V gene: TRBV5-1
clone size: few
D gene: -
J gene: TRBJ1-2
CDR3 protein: CASRWDGNYGYTF
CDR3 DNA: TGCGCCAGCAGATGGGACGGAAACTATGGCTACACCTTC

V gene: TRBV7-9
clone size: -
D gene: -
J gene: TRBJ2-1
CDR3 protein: CASSGGQSNEQFF
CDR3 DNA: TGTGCCAGCAGCGGGGGGCAATCCAATGAGCAGTTCTTC

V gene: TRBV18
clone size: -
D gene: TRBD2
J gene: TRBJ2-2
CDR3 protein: CASSPGLAGGPNTGELFF
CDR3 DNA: TGTGCCAGCTCACCCGGACTAGCGGGGGGCCCGAACACCGGGGAGCTGTTTTTT

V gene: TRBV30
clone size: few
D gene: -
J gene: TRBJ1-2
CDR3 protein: CAWMLSRDYGYTF
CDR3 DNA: TGTGCCTGGATGCTGTCACGGGACTATGGCTACACCTTC

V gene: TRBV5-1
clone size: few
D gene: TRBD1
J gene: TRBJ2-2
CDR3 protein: CATRTGANTGELFF
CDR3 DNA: TGCGCCACGCGGACAGGGGCGAACACCGGGGAGCTGTTTTTT

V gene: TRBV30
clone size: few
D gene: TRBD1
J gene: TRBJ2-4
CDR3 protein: CAWTIGQGLYKNIQYF
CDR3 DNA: TGTGCCTGGACCATCGGACAGGGTCTTTACAAAAACATTCAGTACTTC

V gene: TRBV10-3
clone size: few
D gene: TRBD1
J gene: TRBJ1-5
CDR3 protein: CAISEGQGNQPQHF
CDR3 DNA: TGTGCCATCAGTGAGGGACAGGGCAATCAGCCCCAGCATTTT

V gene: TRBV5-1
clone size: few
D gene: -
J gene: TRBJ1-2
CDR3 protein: CASSLGTAYGYTF
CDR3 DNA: TGCGCCAGCAGCTTGGGGACAGCCTATGGCTACACCTTC

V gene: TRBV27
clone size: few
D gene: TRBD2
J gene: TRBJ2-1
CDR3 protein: CASRIAGANEQFF
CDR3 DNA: TGTGCCAGCAGGATAGCGGGGGCGAATGAGCAGTTCTTC

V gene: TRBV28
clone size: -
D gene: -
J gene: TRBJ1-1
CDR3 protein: CASRLSGTNTEAFF
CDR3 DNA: TGTGCCAGCAGGCTCTCCGGGACTAACACTGAAGCTTTCTTT

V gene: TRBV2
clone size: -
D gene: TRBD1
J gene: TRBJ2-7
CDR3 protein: CASKIEQGSSYEQYF
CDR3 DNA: TGTGCCAGCAAGATTGAACAGGGGAGCTCCTACGAGCAGTACTTC

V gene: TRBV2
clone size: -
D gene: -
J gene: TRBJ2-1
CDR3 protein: CASKEGVDEQFF
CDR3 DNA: TGTGCCAGCAAGGAGGGGGTCGATGAGCAGTTCTTC

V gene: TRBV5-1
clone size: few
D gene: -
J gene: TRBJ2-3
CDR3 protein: CASRRASTDTQYF
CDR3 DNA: TGCGCCAGCAGAAGGGCTAGCACAGATACGCAGTATTTT

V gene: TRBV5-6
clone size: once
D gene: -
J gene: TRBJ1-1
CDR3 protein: CASGGVGTEAFF
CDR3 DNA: TGTGCCAGCGGGGGAGTAGGTACTGAAGCTTTCTTT

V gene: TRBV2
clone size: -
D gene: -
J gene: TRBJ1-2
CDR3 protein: CASSEEQGQGYTF
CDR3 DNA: TGTGCCAGCAGTGAAGAACAGGGCCAGGGCTACACCTTC

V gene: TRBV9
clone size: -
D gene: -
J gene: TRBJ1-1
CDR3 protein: CASSPGGRPAEAFF
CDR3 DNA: TGTGCCAGCAGCCCAGGAGGGAGGCCGGCTGAAGCTTTCTTT

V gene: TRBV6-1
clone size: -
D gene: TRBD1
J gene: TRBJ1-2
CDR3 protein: CANLGQNYGYTF
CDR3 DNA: TGTGCCAACCTGGGACAGAACTATGGCTACACCTTC

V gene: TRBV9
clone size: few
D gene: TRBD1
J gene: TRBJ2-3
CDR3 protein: CASSAKTGDVRTDTQYF
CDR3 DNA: TGTGCCAGCAGCGCTAAAACAGGGGACGTGCGCACAGATACGCAGTATTTT

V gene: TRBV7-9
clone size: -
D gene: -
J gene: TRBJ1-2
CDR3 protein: CASSPWDSNYGYTF
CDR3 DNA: TGTGCCAGCAGCCCATGGGATTCTAACTATGGCTACACCTTC

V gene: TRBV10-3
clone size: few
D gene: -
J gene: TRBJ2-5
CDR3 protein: CAISESGAEETQYF
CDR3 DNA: TGTGCCATCAGTGAGTCGGGTGCGGAAGAGACCCAGTACTTC

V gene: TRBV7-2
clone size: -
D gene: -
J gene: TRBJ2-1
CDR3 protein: CASSLGNEQFF
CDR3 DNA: TGTGCCAGCAGCTTAGGAAATGAGCAGTTCTTC

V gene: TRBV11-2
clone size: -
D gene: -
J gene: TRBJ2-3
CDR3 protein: CASSLVNTQYF
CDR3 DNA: TGTGCCAGCAGCTTAGTAAATACGCAGTATTTT

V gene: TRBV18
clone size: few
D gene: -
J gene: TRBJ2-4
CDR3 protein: CASSLDRAKNIQYF
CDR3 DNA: TGTGCCAGCTCATTGGACAGAGCCAAAAACATTCAGTACTTC

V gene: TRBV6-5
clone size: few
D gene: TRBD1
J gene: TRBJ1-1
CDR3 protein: CASTTGVDTEAFF
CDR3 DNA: TGTGCCAGCACTACAGGGGTAGACACTGAAGCTTTCTTT

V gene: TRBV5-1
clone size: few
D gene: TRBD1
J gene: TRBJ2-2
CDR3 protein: CASSALTGETGELFF
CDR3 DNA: TGCGCCAGCAGCGCACTAACAGGGGAAACCGGGGAGCTGTTTTTT

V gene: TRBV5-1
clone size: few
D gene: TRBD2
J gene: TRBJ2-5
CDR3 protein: CASSLDSGQETQYF
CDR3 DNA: TGCGCCAGCAGCTTGGATAGCGGGCAAGAGACCCAGTACTTC

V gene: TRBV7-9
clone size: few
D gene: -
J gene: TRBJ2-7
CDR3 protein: CASSLAALSYEQYF
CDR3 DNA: TGTGCCAGCAGCTTAGCTGCACTCTCCTACGAGCAGTACTTC

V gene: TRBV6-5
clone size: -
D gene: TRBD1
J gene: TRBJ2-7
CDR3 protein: CASSDPGTGTEQYF
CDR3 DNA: TGTGCCAGCAGTGACCCCGGGACAGGGACCGAGCAGTACTTC

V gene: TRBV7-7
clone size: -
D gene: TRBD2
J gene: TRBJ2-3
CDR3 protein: CASSLSSGGTDTQYF
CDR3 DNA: TGTGCTAGCAGCTTATCTAGCGGGGGCACAGATACGCAGTATTTT

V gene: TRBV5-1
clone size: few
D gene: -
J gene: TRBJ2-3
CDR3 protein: CASSSTGRPPDTQYF
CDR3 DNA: TGCGCCAGCAGCTCTACGGGGCGTCCACCGGATACGCAGTATTTT